This T cell receptor beta chain was documented in a study of post-analysis software for immune sequencing data. The study, taken as a whole, reports: In multiple sclerosis, normalized Chao1 diversity was significantly below that of controls. Under the F measure, samples that were prepared in one batch clustered strongly together. Five TRBV segments, including TRBV5-6, TRBV5-1 and TRBV20-1, were more frequent in patients than controls.

Built from TCR beta cDNA, the libraries had unique molecular identifiers in them. Each CDR3 protein gets one entry after TCRdb re-called the PCR reads with MiXCR. This table holds 800,000 to 950,000 distinct CDR3 sequences, approximately 53% found once. This clonotype was found a few times. What it binds is unknown. Trimming removed 5 bases at V and 5 bases at J, with 21 bases between. CDR3 length: 16 amino acids. The rearrangement links TRBV12-3 or TRBV12-4 to TRBJ2-5, with D possibly TRBD1 on 5 matching bases. Sequenced: blood. The sequence was obtained from a girl under 18 with multiple sclerosis. Here the CDR3 reads CASSVGSRVPRETQYF. CDR3 nucleotide sequence: TGTGCCAGCAGTGTCGGATCCAGGGTTCCGAGGGAGACCCAGTACTTC.